This T cell receptor beta chain was observed in a study of early T cells in non-severe SARS-CoV-2 infection. Study-wide background: Bulk RNA from unsorted whole blood was sequenced; chains were unpaired. Findings and caveats of the study: Missing private and CD4 specificities, VDJdb matching favored anti-spike CD8 responses.

Unique molecular identifiers tagged individual cDNA molecules. TCRdb independently ran MiXCR on the 5' RACE reads; one entry per CDR3 protein. The sample consists of 65,000 to 90,000 distinct CDR3 sequences, 12% of them appearing once. This clonotype has just a few counts. Its antigen is not identified. The sequencing sample was made of whole blood. This clonotype was sampled from an adult who was a healthcare worker with PCR-confirmed SARS-CoV-2 infection or an uninfected control (not recorded which).

CDR3 region: CASSMLRYRIAKNIQYF. The CDR3 region has the DNA TGTGCCAGCAGCATGCTCCGGTACAGGATAGCCAAAAACATTCAGTACTTC. The V and J genes are TRBV21-1 and TRBJ2-4; TRBD1, the table's D call, was not compared with the DNA. TRBV21-1 is tagged as a pseudogene. The CDR3 runs 17 residues.